These 5 T cell receptor beta chains came from one sample sequenced in a study of T-cell reconstitution after alpha-beta-depleted transplantation in children. Unique molecular identifiers were incorporated into the prepared TCRbeta library. TCRdb itself ran the PCR reads through MiXCR, one entry per CDR3 protein. This table holds 350,000 to 400,000 distinct CDR3 sequences, 13% found once. Here the sequenced sample was PBMCs, taken from the stem cell graft. These receptors all stem from a human donor who donated a stem cell graft to a child with Fanconi anemia.

The gene calls are TRBV3-1 and TRBJ1-5; D is unclear. Germline V gene data show CDR1 as LGHDT and CDR2 as YNNKEL (reference sequence). CDR3 length: 14 amino acids. Deletions cut 6 bases from V and 8 bases from J, with 17 bases between. This chain's CDR3 is CASSPRSSGEPQHF. For the CDR3, the DNA is TGTGCCAGCAGTCCAAGGAGTTCCGGCGAGCCCCAGCATTTT.

The gene calls are TRBV7-9 and TRBJ1-2, with 10 bases matching TRBD1. V trimming: 0 bases; J trimming: 11 bases; junction bases outside the gene matches: 6. The CDR3 is 14 amino acids. Germline values: CDR1 SEHNR, CDR2 FQNEAQ (reference sequence). CDR3: CASSLAGQGKEYTF. The CDR3, as DNA: TGTGCCAGCAGCTTAGCGGGACAGGGGAAGGAGTACACCTTC.

The genes are TRBV4-3 and TRBJ2-2, with D maybe TRBD1 (6 bases). The CDR3 consists of 15 residues. Germline V gene sequence: CDR1 LGHNA, CDR2 YSLEER. Trimming removed 2 bases at V and 1 base at J, with 8 bases between. CDR3 sequence reads: CASSQLDRNTGELFF. The CDR3 coding sequence is TGCGCCAGCAGCCAATTGGACAGGAACACCGGGGAGCTGTTTTTT.

There are many counts of this clonotype. The rearrangement links TRBV7-9 to TRBJ2-5; D possibly corresponds to TRBD1 (5 bases). The CDR3 covers 17 residues. The germline V gene encodes CDR1 SEHNR and CDR2 FQNEAQ (reference sequence). The V gene lost 3 bases and the J gene lost 2 bases, with 19 bases spanning the gap. The CDR3 spells CASSFDTSGLPQETQYF. DNA of the CDR3: TGTGCCAGCAGCTTCGACACCTCAGGGTTGCCACAAGAGACCCAGTACTTC.

The rearrangement links TRBV12-3 or TRBV12-4 to TRBJ1-1, with D tentatively TRBD1 (6 bases). The CDR3 sequence is 12 residues long. With 5 bases removed from V and 11 bases from J, the gap between germline ends came to 15 bases. CDR3 protein: CASSLDTGFAFF. The CDR3 coding sequence is TGTGCCAGCAGTCTTGATACAGGGTTCGCTTTCTTT.